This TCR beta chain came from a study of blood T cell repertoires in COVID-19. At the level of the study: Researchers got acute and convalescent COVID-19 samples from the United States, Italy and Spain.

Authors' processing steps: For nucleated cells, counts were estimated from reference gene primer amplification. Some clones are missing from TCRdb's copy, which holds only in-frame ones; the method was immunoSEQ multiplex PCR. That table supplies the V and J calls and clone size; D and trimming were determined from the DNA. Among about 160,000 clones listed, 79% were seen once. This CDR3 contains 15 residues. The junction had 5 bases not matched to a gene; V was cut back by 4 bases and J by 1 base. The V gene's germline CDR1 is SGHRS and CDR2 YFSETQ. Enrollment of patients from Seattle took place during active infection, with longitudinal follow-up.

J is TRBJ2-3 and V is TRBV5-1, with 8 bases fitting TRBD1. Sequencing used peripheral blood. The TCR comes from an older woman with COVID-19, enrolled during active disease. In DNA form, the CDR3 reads TGCGCCAGCAGCGTTTCACAGGGGGGCACAGATACGCAGTATTTT. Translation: CASSVSQGGTDTQYF.